This entry describes one T cell receptor (beta chain). The antigen is not known. The CDR3 consists of 15 residues. In germline, CDR1 is SGDLS, CDR2 YYNGEE. V was pared by 0 bases and J by 1 base, with 7 bases between. These data originate in a study of OX40 agonist ivuxolimab in advanced cancers. Study-wide results and caveats: Nonresponders, in some cases, also had low normalized T-cell clonal expansion.

The protocol was immunoSEQ multiplex PCR, while the TCRdb copy is restricted to in-frame clones and leaves out a portion. The data contain around 70,000 clones, over 70% of them singletons. This chain joins TRBV9 and TRBJ2-2, with unresolved D. This clonotype was obtained from an adult with an advanced solid tumor such as melanoma, head and neck, liver or kidney cancer. The starting material was CD4+ or CD8+ T cells sorted from blood, obtained in a trial of the OX40 agonist ivuxolimab. As DNA, the CDR3 is TGTGCCAGCAGCGTAGAGGGCAGGAACACCGGGGAGCTGTTTTTT. It translates to CASSVEGRNTGELFF. Full variable domain (remainder filled in from reference TRBV9 and TRBJ2-2): DSGVTQTPKHLITATGQRVTLRCSPRSGDLSVYWYQQSLDQGLQFLIQYYNGEERAKGNILERFSAQQFPDLHSELNLSSLELGDSALYFCASSVEGRNTGELFFGEGSRLTVL.